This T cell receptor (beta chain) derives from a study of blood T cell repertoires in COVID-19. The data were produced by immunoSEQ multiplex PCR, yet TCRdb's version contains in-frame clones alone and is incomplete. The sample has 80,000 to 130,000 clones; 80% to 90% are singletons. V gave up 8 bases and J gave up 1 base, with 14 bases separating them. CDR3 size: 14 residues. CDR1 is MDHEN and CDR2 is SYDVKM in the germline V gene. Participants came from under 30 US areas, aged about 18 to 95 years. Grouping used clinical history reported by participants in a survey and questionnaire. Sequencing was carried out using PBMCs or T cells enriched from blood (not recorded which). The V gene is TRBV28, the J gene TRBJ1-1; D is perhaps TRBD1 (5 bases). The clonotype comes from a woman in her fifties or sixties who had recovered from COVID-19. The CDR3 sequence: CASSQGSRNTEAFF. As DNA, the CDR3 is TGTGCCAGCTCTCAGGGAAGTCGGAACACTGAAGCTTTCTTT.